The present T cell receptor (beta chain) was sequenced within a study of T cell repertoires in cytomegalovirus infection. Whole-study context: Matching HLA type and CMV infection were both indicated by public TCR beta signatures.

One entry per CDR3 protein results from TCRdb running MiXCR on the reads. The profile shows 600,000 to 800,000 distinct CDR3 sequences, approximately 24% of them singletons. Trimming removed 11 bases from V and 4 bases from J; junction bases left unmatched: 10. Germline V gene data show CDR1 as SNHLY and CDR2 as FYNNEI. This CDR3 contains 13 residues. The receptor comes from a human donor in good health (CMV status not recorded). Some clones in this sample may be carry-over from other donors' samples. Material for sequencing was CD8+ T cells from PBMCs. V usage is TRBV2 and J usage is TRBJ2-7; 8 bases line up with TRBD1. CDR3 DNA sequence: TGTGCCTTTTCGACAGGGGACCTTTACGAGCAGTACTTC. It codes for CAFSTGDLYEQYF.